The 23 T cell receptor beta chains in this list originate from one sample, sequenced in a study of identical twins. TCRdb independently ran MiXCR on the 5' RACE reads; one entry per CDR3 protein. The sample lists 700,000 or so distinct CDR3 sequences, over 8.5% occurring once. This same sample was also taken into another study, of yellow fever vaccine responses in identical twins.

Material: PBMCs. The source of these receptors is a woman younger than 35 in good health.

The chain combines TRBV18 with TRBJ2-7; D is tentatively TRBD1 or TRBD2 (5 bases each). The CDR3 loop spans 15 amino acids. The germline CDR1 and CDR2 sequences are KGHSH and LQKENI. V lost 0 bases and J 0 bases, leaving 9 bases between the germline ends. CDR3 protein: CASSPPGRDSYEQYF. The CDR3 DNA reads TGTGCCAGCTCACCACCGGGACGGGACTCCTACGAGCAGTACTTC.

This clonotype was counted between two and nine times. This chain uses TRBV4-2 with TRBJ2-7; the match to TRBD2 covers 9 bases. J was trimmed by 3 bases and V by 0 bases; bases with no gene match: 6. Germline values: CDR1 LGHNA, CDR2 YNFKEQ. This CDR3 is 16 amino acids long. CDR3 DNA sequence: TGTGCCAGCAGCCAAGAACAGACTAGCGGTAACTACGAGCAGTACTTC. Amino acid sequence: CASSQEQTSGNYEQYF.

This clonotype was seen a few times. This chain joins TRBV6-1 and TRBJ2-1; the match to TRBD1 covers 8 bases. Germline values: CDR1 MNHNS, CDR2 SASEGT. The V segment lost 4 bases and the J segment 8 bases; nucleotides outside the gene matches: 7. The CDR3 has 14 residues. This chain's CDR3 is CASSVRQGIDEQFF. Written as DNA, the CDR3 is TGTGCCAGCAGTGTACGACAGGGGATCGATGAGCAGTTCTTC.

The CDR3 sequence: CARGPGLGSLETGALETQYF. The DNA for the CDR3 is TGTGCCAGGGGCCCGGGACTTGGGTCGCTTGAGACAGGAGCTTTGGAGACCCAGTACTTC. V gene TRBV2 combines with J gene TRBJ2-5; the D call may be TRBD1 or TRBD2 (6 bases each). The CDR3 loop spans 20 amino acids. Looked up from germline, CDR1 is SNHLY and CDR2 is FYNNEI. Trimming took 9 bases from V and 5 from J, leaving 37 bases between them.

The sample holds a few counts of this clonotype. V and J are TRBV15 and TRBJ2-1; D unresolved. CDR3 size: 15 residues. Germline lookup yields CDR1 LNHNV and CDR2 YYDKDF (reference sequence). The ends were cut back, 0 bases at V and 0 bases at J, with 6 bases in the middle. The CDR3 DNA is TGTGCCACCAGCAGAGAAATGAGCTCCTACAATGAGCAGTTCTTC. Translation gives CATSREMSSYNEQFF.

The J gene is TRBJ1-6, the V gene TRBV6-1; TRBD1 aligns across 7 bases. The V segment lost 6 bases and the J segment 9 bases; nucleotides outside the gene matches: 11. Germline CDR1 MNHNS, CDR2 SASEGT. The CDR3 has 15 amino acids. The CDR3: CASSEEGQASSPLHF. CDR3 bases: TGTGCCAGCAGCGAGGAAGGACAGGCCAGTTCACCCCTCCACTTT.

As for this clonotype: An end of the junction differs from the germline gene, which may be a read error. CDR3 nucleotide sequence: TGTGCCCGCAGCCATGACAGGGCCAGGGGGGTCGAGAACACTGAAGCTTTCTTT. The encoded protein is CARSHDRARGVENTEAFF. The chain couples TRBV3-1 to TRBJ1-1; 7 bases line up with TRBD1. Germline lookup yields CDR1 LGHDT and CDR2 YNNKEL (reference sequence). The CDR3 loop spans 18 amino acids.

CDR3 loop: CASSTSTGGATGELFF. The CDR3 DNA reads as TGTGCCAGCAGCACCTCCACAGGGGGCGCGACCGGGGAGCTGTTTTTT. This chain uses TRBV12-3 or TRBV12-4 with TRBJ2-2; 9 bases are a match to TRBD1. This CDR3 spans 16 amino acids. V was clipped by 6 bases and J by 5 bases; unmatched bases: 10.

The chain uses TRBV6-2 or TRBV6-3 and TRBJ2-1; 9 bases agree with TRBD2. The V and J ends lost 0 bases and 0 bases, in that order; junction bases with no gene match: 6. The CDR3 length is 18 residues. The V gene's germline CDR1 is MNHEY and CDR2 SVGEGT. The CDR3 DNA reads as TGTGCCAGCAGTTACTCGAATCGGCGGGAGGGCTCCTACAATGAGCAGTTCTTC. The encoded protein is CASSYSNRREGSYNEQFF.

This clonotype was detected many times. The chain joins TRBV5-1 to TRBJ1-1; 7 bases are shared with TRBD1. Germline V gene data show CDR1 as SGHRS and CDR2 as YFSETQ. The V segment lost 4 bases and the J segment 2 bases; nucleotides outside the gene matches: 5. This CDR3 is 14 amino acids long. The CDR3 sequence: CASSPWDSNTEAFF. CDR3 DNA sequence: TGCGCCAGCAGCCCATGGGACAGCAACACTGAAGCTTTCTTT.

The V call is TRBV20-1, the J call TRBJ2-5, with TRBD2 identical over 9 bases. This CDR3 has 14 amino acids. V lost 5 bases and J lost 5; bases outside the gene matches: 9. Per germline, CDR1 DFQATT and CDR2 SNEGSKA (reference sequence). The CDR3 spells CSADPWSGGETQYF. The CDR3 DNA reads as TGCAGTGCTGACCCGTGGAGCGGGGGGGAGACCCAGTACTTC.

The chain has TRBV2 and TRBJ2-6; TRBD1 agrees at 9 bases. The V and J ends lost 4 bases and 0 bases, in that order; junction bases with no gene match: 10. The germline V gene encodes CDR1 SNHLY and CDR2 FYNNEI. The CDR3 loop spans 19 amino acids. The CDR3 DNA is TGTGCCAGCAGTGTTTCGCGGGACAGGGCTTCCTCTGGGGCCAACGTCCTGACTTTC. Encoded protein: CASSVSRDRASSGANVLTF.

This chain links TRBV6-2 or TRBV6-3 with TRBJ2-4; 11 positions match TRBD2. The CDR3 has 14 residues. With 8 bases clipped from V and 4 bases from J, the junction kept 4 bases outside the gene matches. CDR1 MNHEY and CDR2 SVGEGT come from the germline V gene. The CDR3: CASHIAGGKNIQYF. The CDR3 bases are TGTGCCAGCCACATAGCGGGAGGGAAAAACATTCAGTACTTC.

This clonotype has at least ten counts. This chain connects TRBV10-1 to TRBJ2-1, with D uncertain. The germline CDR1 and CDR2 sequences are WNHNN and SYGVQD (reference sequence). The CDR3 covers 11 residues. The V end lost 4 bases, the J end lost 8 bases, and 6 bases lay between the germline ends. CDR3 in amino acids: CASSVEDEQFF. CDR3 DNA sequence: TGCGCCAGCAGTGTCGAGGATGAGCAGTTCTTC.

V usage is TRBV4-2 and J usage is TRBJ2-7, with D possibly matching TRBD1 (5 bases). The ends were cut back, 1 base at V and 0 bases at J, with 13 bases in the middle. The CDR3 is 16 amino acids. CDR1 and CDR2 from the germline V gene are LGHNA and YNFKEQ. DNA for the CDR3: TGTGCCAGCAGCCAAGGTCAGGGAACCCTCTCCTACGAGCAGTACTTC. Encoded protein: CASSQGQGTLSYEQYF.

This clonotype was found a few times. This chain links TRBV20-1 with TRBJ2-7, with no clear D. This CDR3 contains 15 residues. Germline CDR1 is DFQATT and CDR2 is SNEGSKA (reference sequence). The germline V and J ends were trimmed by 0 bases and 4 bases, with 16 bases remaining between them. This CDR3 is CSARDVSGPQYEQYF. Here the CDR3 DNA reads TGCAGTGCTAGAGATGTGTCTGGCCCTCAATACGAGCAGTACTTC.

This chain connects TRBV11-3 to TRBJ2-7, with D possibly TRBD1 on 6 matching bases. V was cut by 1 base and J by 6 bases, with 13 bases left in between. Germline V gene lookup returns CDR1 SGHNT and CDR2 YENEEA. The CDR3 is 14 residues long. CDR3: CASSLGSGVGEQYF. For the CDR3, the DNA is TGTGCCAGCAGCTTAGGGTCAGGGGTTGGCGAGCAGTACTTC.

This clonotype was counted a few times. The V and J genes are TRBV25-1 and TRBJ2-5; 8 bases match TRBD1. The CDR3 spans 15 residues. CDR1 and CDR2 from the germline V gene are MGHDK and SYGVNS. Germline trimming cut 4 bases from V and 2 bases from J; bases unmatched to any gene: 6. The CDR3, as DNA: TGTGCCAGCAGTGCCCCCCGGGACAGGCAAGAGACCCAGTACTTC. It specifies CASSAPRDRQETQYF.

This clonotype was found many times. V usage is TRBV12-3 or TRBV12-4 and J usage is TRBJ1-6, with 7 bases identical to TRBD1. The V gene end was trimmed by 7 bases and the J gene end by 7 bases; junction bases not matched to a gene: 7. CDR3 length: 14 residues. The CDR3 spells CASIGGDSNSPLHF. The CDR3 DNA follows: TGTGCCAGCATTGGGGGGGACAGCAATTCACCCCTCCACTTT.

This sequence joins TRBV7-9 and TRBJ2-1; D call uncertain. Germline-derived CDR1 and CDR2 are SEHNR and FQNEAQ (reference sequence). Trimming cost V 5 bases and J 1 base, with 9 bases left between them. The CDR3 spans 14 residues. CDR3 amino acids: CASSHVQSYNEQFF. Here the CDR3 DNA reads TGTGCCAGCAGCCACGTACAGTCCTACAATGAGCAGTTCTTC.

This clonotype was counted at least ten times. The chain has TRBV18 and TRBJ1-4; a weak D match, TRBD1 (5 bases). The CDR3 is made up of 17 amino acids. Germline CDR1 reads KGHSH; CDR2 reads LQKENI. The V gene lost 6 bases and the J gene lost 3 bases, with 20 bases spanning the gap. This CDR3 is CASSEKRDGGANEKLFF. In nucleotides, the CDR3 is TGTGCCAGCTCGGAAAAACGGGACGGAGGCGCTAATGAAAAACTGTTTTTT.

The CDR3 nucleotides are TGTGCCACCAGTGATCCTGACAAACGTGAGCAGTTCTTC. It is translated as CATSDPDKREQFF. The chain links TRBV24-1 to TRBJ2-1, with D unclear. The CDR3 length is 13 residues. V lost 3 bases, J lost 9 bases, and 11 bases lay in between. Germline assignment: CDR1 KGHDR and CDR2 SFDVKD.

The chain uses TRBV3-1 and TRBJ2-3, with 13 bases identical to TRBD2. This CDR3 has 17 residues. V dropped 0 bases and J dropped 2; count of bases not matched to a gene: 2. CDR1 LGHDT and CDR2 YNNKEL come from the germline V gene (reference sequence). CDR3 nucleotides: TGTGCCAGCAGCCAAGAGGGGACTAGCGGGGTCACAGATACGCAGTATTTT. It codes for CASSQEGTSGVTDTQYF.